A single sample is the source of the 29 T cell receptor beta chains below, sequenced in a study of cytomegalovirus exposure and HLA in healthy donors. Amplification used 60 Vbeta primers and 13 Jbeta primers. Repertoires were generated with immunoSEQ multiplex PCR, while TCRdb's copy carries only in-frame clones and drops some. This sample has around 130,000 clones; around 8.5% occur once, and the top ten carry about 5.5%. Sequenced: PBMCs. The receptors derive from a man aged 35 to 55 in good health and CMV-seronegative.

The chain recombines TRBV7-9 with TRBJ1-1; TRBD1 aligns across 8 bases. This CDR3 is built from 16 residues. Trimming at V came to 7 bases and at J to 1 base, leaving 11 bases not matched to a gene. Germline V CDR1 and CDR2: SEHNR, FQNEAQ (reference sequence). The DNA of the CDR3 is TGTGCCAGCACCGCAACAGGGGGTGTTGGGAACACTGAAGCTTTCTTT. It is translated as CASTATGGVGNTEAFF.

The chain has TRBV2 and TRBJ2-7; D is perhaps TRBD2 (5 bases). The CDR3 is made up of 16 amino acids. Germline V CDR1 and CDR2: SNHLY, FYNNEI. Trimming left V 6 bases short and J 2 bases short, with 20 bases between. The CDR3 DNA sequence: TGTGCCAGCAGGCTCCAACCGGGCCTCGGGGCCTACGAGCAGTACTTC. Protein sequence: CASRLQPGLGAYEQYF.

This clone showed up just a few times. This chain joins TRBV10-3 and TRBJ1-1; perhaps TRBD1 as D (6 bases). V was cut by 2 bases and J by 6 bases, with 7 bases left in between. The CDR3 contains 12 residues. Germline V CDR1 and CDR2: ENHRY, SYGVKD. CDR3 loop: CAISEGGAEAFF. CDR3 bases: TGTGCCATCAGTGAGGGGGGCGCTGAAGCTTTCTTT.

The V call is TRBV2, the J call TRBJ2-5, with TRBD1 matching 7 bases. V was clipped by 6 bases and J by 1 base; unmatched bases: 2. From germline, CDR1 is SNHLY and CDR2 FYNNEI. This CDR3 is 13 amino acids long. The CDR3 nucleotides read TGTGCCAGCAGATGGGACAGCCAAGAGACCCAGTACTTC. This encodes CASRWDSQETQYF.

This clone turned up a few times. The same CDR3 can be traced to other DNA sequences in this sample. The J gene is TRBJ2-3, the V gene TRBV9; D ambiguous. This CDR3 region has 13 residues. Between the trimmed V and J ends, which lost 0 bases and 2 bases, there was a span of 4 bases. CDR1 and CDR2 (germline): SGDLS, YYNGEE. The CDR3 DNA reads as TGTGCCAGCAGCGTAGTATCCACAGATACGCAGTATTTT. Residues: CASSVVSTDTQYF.

The chain joins TRBV5-5 to TRBJ1-6; 8 nucleotides agree with TRBD1. This CDR3 contains 15 residues. Germline V gene data show CDR1 as SGHKS and CDR2 as YYEKEE (reference sequence). Germline trimming cut 1 base from V and 9 bases from J; bases unmatched to any gene: 6. CDR3 residues: CASSLSRDRRSPLHF. The DNA of the CDR3 is TGTGCCAGCAGCTTGAGTCGGGACAGGCGTTCACCCCTCCACTTT.

A few counts support this clone. V usage is TRBV6-1 and J usage is TRBJ1-1; 8 bases map to TRBD1. CDR3 size: 13 residues. Trimming cost V 6 bases and J 7 bases; bases outside gene matches: 7. Germline V gene data show CDR1 as MNHNS and CDR2 as SASEGT. The CDR3 here is CASRTLDRGEAFF. CDR3 DNA sequence: TGTGCCAGCAGAACACTCGACAGGGGTGAAGCTTTCTTT.

On this clone itself: The same CDR3 can be traced to other DNA sequences in this sample. This chain's CDR3 is CASSPEGNYGYTF. The CDR3 coding sequence is TGTGCCAGCTCACCGGAGGGCAACTATGGCTACACCTTC. This chain uses TRBV18 with TRBJ1-2; no definite D call. The CDR3 loop spans 13 amino acids. Trimming took off 3 bases at V and 2 bases at J, with 7 bases between the two ends. Per germline, CDR1 KGHSH and CDR2 LQKENI.

This chain connects TRBV11-3 to TRBJ2-1, with D perhaps TRBD2 (5 bases). CDR3 length equals 11 residues. V shed 8 bases and J shed 10 bases, with 12 bases lying between them. The germline V gene encodes CDR1 SGHNT and CDR2 YENEEA. The chain's CDR3 is CASLPGYEQFF. The CDR3, as DNA: TGTGCCAGCCTACCGGGATACGAGCAGTTCTTC.

This clone showed up just a few times. The chain uses TRBV9 and TRBJ2-6; 7 bases are a match to TRBD1. This CDR3 is built from 16 residues. The V gene end was trimmed by 4 bases and the J gene end by 2 bases; junction bases not matched to a gene: 6. Germline V gene lookup returns CDR1 SGDLS and CDR2 YYNGEE. In DNA, the CDR3 is TGTGCCAGCAGCTCGGAAGACAGGGCTGGGGCCAACGTCCTGACTTTC. It codes for CASSSEDRAGANVLTF.

This clone was seen a few times. The V call is TRBV6-5, the J call TRBJ2-2; 9 bases match TRBD1. This CDR3 is 16 amino acids long. V shed 2 bases, J shed 3 bases, and the junction held 4 bases outside the gene matches. The germline CDR1 and CDR2 sequences are MNHEY and SVGAGI. Here the CDR3 DNA reads TGTGCCAGCAGTTACCAGGGACAGGGCCACACCGGGGAGCTGTTTTTT. This gives the protein CASSYQGQGHTGELFF.

This chain uses TRBV28 with TRBJ1-3; a weak D match, TRBD1 (5 bases). The CDR3 is 14 amino acids. Per the germline V gene, CDR1 is MDHEN and CDR2 is SYDVKM. V was pared by 5 bases and J by 2 bases, with 10 bases between. CDR3 in DNA: TGTGCCAGCAGTCTCCGGGGGACTGGAAACACCATATATTTT. Its translation is CASSLRGTGNTIYF.

This clone appeared a few times. The chain employs TRBV4-1 and TRBJ2-1, with TRBD2 identical over 9 bases. This CDR3 is built from 15 residues. Germline V lookup: CDR1 MGHRA, CDR2 YSYEKL. J gave up 7 bases and V 1 base, and 5 bases lay outside the gene matches. CDR3 sequence reads: CASSQVVAGVNEQFF. The CDR3 bases are TGCGCCAGCAGCCAAGTGGTAGCGGGGGTAAATGAGCAGTTCTTC.

Only a few counts were recorded for this clone. This chain joins TRBV7-2 and TRBJ2-1; 9 bases match TRBD1. CDR1 and CDR2 from the germline V gene are SGHTA and FQGNSA. The junction had 8 bases not matched to a gene; V was cut back by 0 bases and J by 8 bases. CDR3 length equals 16 residues. The CDR3 DNA reads as TGTGCCAGCAGCTTAGCGGGGACAGGGTCATTCCATGAGCAGTTCTTC. This sequence encodes CASSLAGTGSFHEQFF.

The genes are TRBV10-3 and TRBJ1-6; 12 nucleotides align to TRBD1. The CDR3 is 14 amino acids. Losses at the gene ends were 10 bases for V and 11 bases for J; bases not matched to a gene: 9. Germline CDR1 is ENHRY and CDR2 is SYGVKD. The chain's CDR3 is CATRTGTGGTPLHF. The CDR3 nucleotides are TGTGCCACCCGAACCGGGACAGGGGGCACACCCCTCCACTTT.

This clone turned up a few times. The chain carries TRBV12-5 and TRBJ1-1, with 8 nucleotides matching TRBD1. V dropped 2 bases and J dropped 5; count of bases not matched to a gene: 4. This CDR3 is 14 amino acids long. Germline V gives CDR1 LGHNT, CDR2 FRNRAP. CDR3 sequence: CASGLTTGVTEAFF. CDR3 bases: TGTGCTAGTGGTTTGACGACAGGGGTGACTGAAGCTTTCTTT.

The V and J genes are TRBV15 and TRBJ1-1, with TRBD1 matching 10 bases. The trim removed 5 bases at V and 3 bases at J, leaving 9 bases unmatched. Germline lookup yields CDR1 LNHNV and CDR2 YYDKDF (reference sequence). CDR3 length: 16 residues. CDR3 protein: CATSRDRGLPHTEAFF. CDR3 bases: TGTGCCACCAGCCGGGACAGGGGACTACCTCACACTGAAGCTTTCTTT. Full variable domain (rest looked up from reference TRBV15 and TRBJ1-1): DAMVIQNPRYQVTQFGKPVTLSCSQTLNHNVMYWYQQKSSQAPKLLFHYYDKDFNNEADTPDNFQSRRPNTSFCFLDIRSPGLGDTAMYLCATSRDRGLPHTEAFFGQGTRLTVV.

This chain joins TRBV12-5 and TRBJ2-3; a possible D gene is TRBD1 (5 bases). Per the germline V gene, CDR1 is LGHNT and CDR2 is FRNRAP. This CDR3 has 14 amino acids. The V gene lost 4 bases and the J gene lost 3 bases, with 11 bases spanning the gap. CDR3 sequence (DNA): TGTGCTAGTGGTTGGGGCAGGGAAACAGATACGCAGTATTTT. It yields the protein CASGWGRETDTQYF.

This clone was detected only a few times. V is TRBV19 and J is TRBJ1-5, with 10 bases fitting TRBD1. Per germline, CDR1 LNHDA and CDR2 SQIVND (reference sequence). The CDR3 runs to 16 residues. J was trimmed by 2 bases and V by 5 bases; bases with no gene match: 6. The CDR3 coding sequence is TGTGCCAGTAGTCCCCGGGGGACAGGGGGCAATCAGCCCCAGCATTTT. This translates into CASSPRGTGGNQPQHF.

This sequence joins TRBV7-8 and TRBJ1-6, with a weak D call TRBD1 (6 bases). Trimming shortened V by 1 base and J by 5 bases, and 9 bases separated the two germline ends. The CDR3 is 15 amino acids. In germline, CDR1 is SGHVS, CDR2 FQNEAQ. CDR3 residues: CASSLEGDNNSPLHF. The CDR3 DNA follows: TGTGCCAGCAGCTTAGAGGGGGACAATAATTCACCCCTCCACTTT.

This clone was observed a handful of times. The chain links TRBV27 to TRBJ2-7, with 12 bases aligning to TRBD1. Looked up from germline, CDR1 is MNHEY and CDR2 is SMNVEV (reference sequence). The CDR3 sequence is 16 residues long. J lost 4 bases, V lost 5 bases, and 9 bases had no gene match. The CDR3 sequence is CASSATGTGGTYEQYF. The CDR3 DNA reads TGTGCCAGCAGTGCGACCGGGACAGGGGGCACGTACGAGCAGTACTTC.

This chain uses TRBV7-2 with TRBJ1-1; possibly TRBD1 for D (5 bases). The CDR3 loop spans 15 amino acids. V was clipped by 5 bases and J by 1 base, with 14 bases between them. Germline V gene sequence: CDR1 SGHTA, CDR2 FQGNSA. The CDR3 DNA is TGTGCCAGCAGCCCCCAACAGGCTCAGAACACTGAAGCTTTCTTT. As protein: CASSPQQAQNTEAFF.

This clone has only a few counts. The chain carries TRBV28 and TRBJ1-1; D uncertain. V lost 5 bases to trimming and J lost 1 base, with 11 bases between them. Germline CDR1 and CDR2: MDHEN and SYDVKM. The CDR3 runs to 14 residues. The CDR3 sequence: CASSASLGNTEAFF. For the CDR3, the DNA is TGTGCCAGCAGTGCCTCCCTCGGGAACACTGAAGCTTTCTTT.

This clone was detected a few times. The rearrangement links TRBV18 to TRBJ2-3; TRBD1 is a possible D gene (6 bases). Trimming shortened V by 5 bases and J by 1 base, and 13 bases separated the two germline ends. Germline V gene lookup returns CDR1 KGHSH and CDR2 LQKENI. The CDR3 extends over 15 amino acids. Here the CDR3 reads CASSSAGTRTDTQYF. The CDR3 DNA follows: TGTGCCAGCTCATCAGCCGGGACACGCACAGATACGCAGTATTTT.

This clone came up a few times. The rearrangement joins TRBV7-9 to TRBJ1-1, with a weak D call TRBD1 (5 bases). The germline V gene has CDR1 SEHNR and CDR2 FQNEAQ (reference sequence). V shed 4 bases and J shed 5 bases, with 14 bases lying between them. CDR3 size: 14 residues. CDR3 region: CASSSPGRDTEAFF. The CDR3 nucleotides are TGTGCCAGCAGCTCCCCCGGCAGGGATACTGAAGCTTTCTTT.

This clone was seen many times. Other DNA sequences in the same sample also yield this CDR3. This sequence joins TRBV30 and TRBJ2-7; D unresolved. The CDR3 length is 12 residues. CDR1 and CDR2 from the germline V gene are GTSNPN and SVGIG (reference sequence). V lost 3 bases to trimming and J lost 3 bases, with 9 bases between them. The CDR3 nucleotides are TGTGCCTGGAGCCTTAGCCTCTACGAGCAGTACTTC. This translates into CAWSLSLYEQYF.

This chain uses TRBV6-1 with TRBJ1-5; D is possibly TRBD1 (5 bases). V was pared by 7 bases and J by 4 bases, with 11 bases between. Germline values: CDR1 MNHNS, CDR2 SASEGT. The CDR3 has 13 residues. In DNA form, the CDR3 reads TGTGCCAGCACATCAGGGCCAAATCAGCCCCAGCATTTT. Its translation is CASTSGPNQPQHF.

J is TRBJ1-1 and V is TRBV4-1; 12 bases are shared with TRBD1. V lost 2 bases, J lost 1 base, and 14 bases stayed unmatched. CDR3 length: 20 residues. Germline CDR1 is MGHRA and CDR2 is YSYEKL. CDR3 sequence: CASSQYFGGTGGGGNTEAFF. CDR3 DNA sequence: TGCGCCAGCAGCCAATATTTTGGAGGGACAGGGGGCGGTGGGAACACTGAAGCTTTCTTT.

A few counts support this clone. V usage is TRBV13 and J usage is TRBJ1-5, with D possibly being TRBD1 (6 bases). There are 13 residues in the CDR3. Trimming removed 5 bases from V and 2 bases from J, with 7 bases in between. Looked up from germline, CDR1 is PRHDT and CDR2 is FYEKMQ (reference sequence). The CDR3 spells CASSGGGNQPQHF. CDR3 nucleotide sequence: TGTGCCAGCAGCGGGGGCGGCAATCAGCCCCAGCATTTT.